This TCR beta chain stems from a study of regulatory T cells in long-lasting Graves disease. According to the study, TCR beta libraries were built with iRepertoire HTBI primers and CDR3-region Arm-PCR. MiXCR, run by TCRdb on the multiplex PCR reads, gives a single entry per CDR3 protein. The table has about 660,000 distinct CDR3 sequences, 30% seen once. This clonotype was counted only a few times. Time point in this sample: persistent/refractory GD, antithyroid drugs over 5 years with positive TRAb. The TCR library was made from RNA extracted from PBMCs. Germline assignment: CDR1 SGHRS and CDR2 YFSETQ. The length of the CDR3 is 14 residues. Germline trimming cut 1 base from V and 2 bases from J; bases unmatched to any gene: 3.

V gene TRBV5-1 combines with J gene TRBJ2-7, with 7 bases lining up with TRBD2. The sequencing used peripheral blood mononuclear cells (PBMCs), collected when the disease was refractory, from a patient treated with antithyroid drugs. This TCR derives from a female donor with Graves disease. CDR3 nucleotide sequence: TGCGCCAGCAGCTTGAGGACTAGTCCCTACGAGCAGTACTTC. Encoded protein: CASSLRTSPYEQYF.